The clone carrying this T cell receptor beta chain was seen only a few times. The sample is drawn from a study of blood T cell repertoires in COVID-19. Generated by immunoSEQ multiplex PCR, the TCRdb table keeps only in-frame clones and is missing some. The sample holds hundreds of thousands of clones; 70% to 90% are singletons and the top ten take about 0.91%. This CDR3 contains 13 residues. CDR1 is LGHNA, CDR2 YNFKEQ, per germline. The V and J ends lost 4 bases and 3 bases respectively, with 10 bases between them. The sample taken for sequencing was peripheral blood. This clonotype was sampled from a man aged 18 to 30 with COVID-19, enrolled during active disease. The chain carries TRBV4-2 and TRBJ2-7; D not resolved. The CDR3 is CASSLQTHYEQYF. The CDR3 DNA follows: TGTGCCAGCAGCCTACAGACCCACTACGAGCAGTACTTC.